This passage covers 9 T cell receptor beta chains from one sample sequenced in a study of tumor and adjacent non-tumor tissue in lung cancer. A modified ARM-PCR protocol with three rounds of nested PCR amplified TCRbeta. TCRdb independently ran MiXCR on the multiplex PCR reads; one entry per CDR3 protein. The sample includes approximately 76,000 distinct CDR3 sequences, around 70% seen only once; the top ten take around 12%. No cell sorting was done before RNA was extracted from the tissue. The sequencing input was lung tumor tissue. These receptors all stem from a woman in her 70s with non-small cell lung cancer.

With respect to this clonotype: Because it lacks the conserved phenylalanine or tryptophan at the end, this CDR3 is likely a read error. The chain links TRBV11-2 to TRBJ1-1; D remains unclear. CDR1 and CDR2 (germline): SGHAT, FQNNGV. The CDR3 length is 11 residues. Trimming stripped 4 bases from V and 5 bases from J, with 5 bases between. CDR3: CASSYVTEAFL. CDR3 bases: TGTGCCAGCAGCTATGTTACTGAAGCTTTCCTT.

Details on this clonotype: At one end the junction does not follow the germline gene, possibly because of a read error. The chain combines TRBV6-1 with TRBJ2-7; D might be TRBD1 or TRBD2, each matching 6 bases. Germline V gene lookup returns CDR1 MNHNS and CDR2 SASEGT. The CDR3 has 14 amino acids. The CDR3 loop reads CARRGDLAAYEQYF. The CDR3 DNA is TGTGCCAGAAGGGGGGATTTAGCGGCCTACGAGCAGTATTTC.

This clonotype was seen a few times. This may arise from a read error, as a much more abundant clone is one base away. The V and J genes are TRBV30 and TRBJ2-2; possibly TRBD1 for D (5 bases). This CDR3 is built from 13 residues. Germline V lookup: CDR1 GTSNPN, CDR2 SVGIG (reference sequence). V lost 4 bases and J 7 bases, leaving 13 bases between the germline ends. The CDR3, as DNA: TGTGCCTGGACTGTAAGCAGGGACGGGGAGCTGTTTTTT. Amino acids: CAWTVSRDGELFF.

A remark on this clonotype: The junction shows a germline mismatch at one end, possibly a read error. The J gene is TRBJ2-7, the V gene TRBV4-1; D remains ambiguous. Germline CDR1 reads MGHRA; CDR2 reads YSYEKL. The CDR3 spans 16 residues. The CDR3 DNA sequence: TGCGCCAGCAGCCAAGATAAAGCGTCCTTGCGGTACGAGCTGTACTTC. It translates to CASSQDKASLRYELYF.

In this sample, this clonotype turned up many times. A much bigger clone sits one base away, suggesting this may be a read error. This chain links TRBV10-1 with TRBJ2-1; weak D call: TRBD2 (5 bases). CDR1 is WNHNN, CDR2 SYGVQD, per germline (reference sequence). This CDR3 has 15 residues. CDR3 in DNA: TGCGCCAGCAGTGAGTCCATAGGAGACTACAATGGGCAGTTCTTC. Translating it yields CASSESIGDYNGQFF.

This clonotype was counted at least ten times. V usage is TRBV5-1 and J usage is TRBJ2-7; 7 bases are a match to TRBD1. This CDR3 has 14 residues. The trim removed 0 bases at V and 7 bases at J, leaving 7 bases unmatched. Per germline, CDR1 SGHRS and CDR2 YFSETQ. CDR3 DNA: TGCGCCAGCAGCTTGGTAGGGGGCGGATGGGAGCAGTACTTC. Translated: CASSLVGGGWEQYF.

On this clonotype: At one end, the junction sequence differs from germline, possibly due to a read error. The chain joins TRBV20-1 to TRBJ2-2, with 8 bases that match TRBD2. CDR1 DFQATT and CDR2 SNEGSKA come from the germline V gene (reference sequence). The CDR3 spans 17 residues. The CDR3 DNA follows: TGCAGTGCTAGAGATGATACGGGAGGGCCGAACACCGGGGAGCTGTCTTTT. This codes for CSARDDTGGPNTGELSF.

Comments on this clonotype: One end of the junction does not line up with germline, which may come from a read error. This rearrangement joins TRBV28 to TRBJ1-1; tentatively, D is TRBD1 (5 bases). Germline CDR1 reads MDHEN; CDR2 reads SYDVKM. The CDR3 extends over 14 amino acids. CDR3 protein: CASSTGHLNTEASF. CDR3 bases: TGTGCCAGCAGTACCGGACACTTGAACACTGAAGCTTCCTTT.

The V call is TRBV12-3 or TRBV12-4, the J call TRBJ2-7; possible D gene TRBD2, 6 bases. This CDR3 spans 13 amino acids. The CDR3 loop reads CISSRGNSYEQYF. The CDR3, as DNA: TGTATCAGCAGTCGCGGGAACTCCTACGAGCAGTACTTC.